These T cell receptor beta chains were read from a single sample in a study of shared clonotypes between healthy human individuals. The repertoire was sequenced with immunoSEQ multiplex PCR; TCRdb's copy has only in-frame clones and lacks some. The table shows fewer than 650,000 clones, with around 76% occurring only once. The source material was PBMCs. These receptors originate from a woman in her thirties or forties in good health. Some clones in this sample may be carry-over from other donors' samples. The CDR3 runs from the conserved cysteine through the conserved F or W. D genes are given only for firm matches. Expanded clones get a size class; other rows say once, few or many, or leave the size out.

few,TRBV5-1,.,TRBJ2-7,TGCGCCAGCAGCAGGGAGGGACAGAGTTACGAGCAGTACTTC,CASSREGQSYEQYF
.,TRBV4-1,.,TRBJ2-3,TGCGCCAGCAGCCAGTACGGTAGAACAGATACGCAGTATTTT,CASSQYGRTDTQYF
.,TRBV28,TRBD1,TRBJ2-7,TGTGCCACCAACGACAGGGGACAGTACTTC,CATNDRGQYF
.,TRBV10-2,.,TRBJ2-3,TGCGCCAGCAGTGAAGCTTTTGCTAGCACAGATACGCAGTATTTT,CASSEAFASTDTQYF
.,TRBV2,.,TRBJ2-2,TGTGCCAGCAGATCTAGCGGAGGGGGCACCGGGGAGCTGTTTTTT,CASRSSGGGTGELFF
.,TRBV6-5,.,TRBJ2-5,TGTGCCAGCAGTTATCTAGACAGAGGTGGGACCCAGTACTTC,CASSYLDRGGTQYF
.,TRBV5-1,.,TRBJ2-7,TGCGCCAGCAGCTCGGACGGATACTACGAGCAGTACTTC,CASSSDGYYEQYF
.,TRBV27,TRBD1,TRBJ2-7,TGTGCCAGCAGTGCTGGGACAGGGGTTTACGAGCAGTACTTC,CASSAGTGVYEQYF
.,TRBV18,.,TRBJ1-2,TGTGCCAGCCGACCGACAGGTTCTAACTATGGCTACACCTTC,CASRPTGSNYGYTF
many,TRBV18,TRBD1,TRBJ1-3,TGTGCCAGCTCATATGGACAGGGAAAAGGAAACACCATATATTTT,CASSYGQGKGNTIYF
.,TRBV6-1,TRBD2,TRBJ2-2,TGTGCCAGCAACCTAGCGGGTGCCGACACCGGGGAGCTGTTTTTT,CASNLAGADTGELFF
.,TRBV10-2,TRBD2,TRBJ2-3,TGCGCCAGCAGTGAGACCCTAGCGGGAGGATCCGATACGCAGTATTTT,CASSETLAGGSDTQYF
.,TRBV18,.,TRBJ1-1,TGTGCCAGCTCACCATCGGATTGGAGGACTGAAGCTTTCTTT,CASSPSDWRTEAFF
.,TRBV5-4,.,TRBJ2-6,TGTGCCAGCAGCCCTGGGTTGTTGGGACCGTCCTCTGGGGCCAACGTCCTGACTTTC,CASSPGLLGPSSGANVLTF
.,TRBV27,TRBD1,TRBJ1-2,TGTGCCAGCAGTTTATCGAAACAGGGGGCAGGAGGCTACACCTTC,CASSLSKQGAGGYTF
.,TRBV5-4,.,TRBJ2-2,TGTGCCAGCTTAGGAGGTGGGGAGCTGTTTTTT,CASLGGGELFF
.,TRBV30,.,TRBJ2-1,TGTGCCTGGAGTTTAGGGGCCGGCAATGAGCAGTTCTTC,CAWSLGAGNEQFF
.,TRBV7-8,.,TRBJ2-3,TGTGCCAGCAGCTTACCCCATCCGCTAGCTGGAGATACGCAGTATTTT,CASSLPHPLAGDTQYF
few,TRBV5-1,TRBD1,TRBJ1-1,TGCGCCAGCAGCTCACAGGGGGAGGTCACTGAAGCTTTCTTT,CASSSQGEVTEAFF
.,TRBV7-2,.,TRBJ2-5,TGTGCCAGCAGCTCGACAGCTAACCAAGAGACCCAGTACTTC,CASSSTANQETQYF
.,TRBV15,.,TRBJ1-5,TGTGCCACCAGCAGAGGGACACCCAGCAATCAGCCCCAGCATTTT,CATSRGTPSNQPQHF
.,TRBV7-3,.,TRBJ2-7,TGTGCCAGCAGCTTAATTGCTGGATTCGAGCAGTACTTC,CASSLIAGFEQYF
.,TRBV6-1,.,TRBJ1-1,TGTGCCAGCAGTGTAAGGGAGGAGACAGCGGAAGCTTTCTTT,CASSVREETAEAFF
.,TRBV30,.,TRBJ1-2,TGTGCCTGGAGTGTACTGAGAGGGGCTGGCTACACCTTC,CAWSVLRGAGYTF
.,TRBV27,TRBD2,TRBJ2-2,TGTGCCAGCAGTTTCCCGGGACTAGCGGGAGGGGCCGGGGAGCTGTTTTTT,CASSFPGLAGGAGELFF
.,TRBV7-6,.,TRBJ2-5,TGTGCCAGCAGCCGTCAGGGTTGGGAGACCCAGTACTTC,CASSRQGWETQYF
once,TRBV5-4,.,TRBJ2-2,TGTGCCAGCAGCCCTGGCGGGGCGAACACCGGGGAGCTGTTTTTT,CASSPGGANTGELFF
.,TRBV11-3,.,TRBJ2-7,TGTGCCAGCAGCTACCGGGCCTCCTACGAGCAGTACTTC,CASSYRASYEQYF
.,TRBV28,TRBD2,TRBJ2-7,TGTGCCAGCAACAATAAGGCTAGCGGGAGTTTCTACGAGCAGTACTTC,CASNNKASGSFYEQYF
.,TRBV25-1,.,TRBJ1-5,TGTGCCAGCAGCACGGGGAACAATCAGCCCCAGCATTTT,CASSTGNNQPQHF
.,TRBV29-1,.,TRBJ1-1,TGCAGCGCGGCCCGGACAGAGGAGTGGATTGGTGAAGCTTTCTTT,CSAARTEEWIGEAFF
.,TRBV9,TRBD1,TRBJ2-1,TGTGCCAGCAGCGCTGACAGGGCTGCCTCCTACAATGAGCAGTTCTTC,CASSADRAASYNEQFF
once,TRBV2,TRBD2,TRBJ2-2,TGTGCCAGCAGTTCGCTTAGCGGGAGGGCCTTTTCCGGGGAGCTGTTTTTT,CASSSLSGRAFSGELFF
.,TRBV15,TRBD2,TRBJ2-5,TGTGCCACCAGCAGAGTATGGGGTAGCGGGAGCTCTGAGACCCAGTACTTC,CATSRVWGSGSSETQYF
.,TRBV19,TRBD1,TRBJ2-5,TGTGCCAGTAGTCCGGACAGGGGAATCGAAAAGACCCAGTACTTC,CASSPDRGIEKTQYF
.,TRBV5-1,TRBD2,TRBJ2-5,TGCGCCAGCAGCGCCGGACTAGCGGGAGGGCCTTTCCCGGTGGAGACCCAGTACTTC,CASSAGLAGGPFPVETQYF
.,TRBV5-1,.,TRBJ2-5,TGCGCCAGCAGCTTGGTCGGTGGGGAAGAGACCCAGTACTTC,CASSLVGGEETQYF
.,TRBV18,.,TRBJ2-5,TGTGCCAGCTCACCGGGGACTCTACGGGAGACCCAGTACTTC,CASSPGTLRETQYF
.,TRBV7-2,.,TRBJ2-7,TGTGCCAGCAGCTTAAGGGCCGGGGGGCTCTACGAGCAGTACTTC,CASSLRAGGLYEQYF
.,TRBV27,.,TRBJ1-3,TGTGCCAGCAGTTTATGGGCCAGCTCTGGAAACACCATATATTTT,CASSLWASSGNTIYF
.,TRBV27,TRBD2,TRBJ2-1,TGTGCCAGTAGGGACTTAGCGGGAGCGAATGAGCAGTTCTTC,CASRDLAGANEQFF
.,TRBV2,.,TRBJ1-5,TGTGCCAGCGGGACTGATAGCAATCAGCCCCAGCATTTT,CASGTDSNQPQHF
.,TRBV5-5,TRBD2,TRBJ2-1,TGTGCCAGCAGCTTGAGGCGGGGGTTTCAAGGCAATGAGCAGTTCTTC,CASSLRRGFQGNEQFF
few,TRBV18,TRBD1,TRBJ2-2,TGTGCCAGCTCGGACAGGGGCACCGGGGAGCTGTTTTTT,CASSDRGTGELFF
.,TRBV7-8,TRBD1,TRBJ2-7,TGTGCCAGCAGCTACAGACAGGGGAGTTACGAGCAGTACTTC,CASSYRQGSYEQYF
.,TRBV18,.,TRBJ2-5,TGTGCCAGCTCACCACGAATTCCGTACCAAGAGACCCAGTACTTC,CASSPRIPYQETQYF
.,TRBV28,TRBD1,TRBJ1-3,TGTGCCAGCAATAAAAATTCGGGACAGCACTCTGGAAACACCATATATTTT,CASNKNSGQHSGNTIYF
.,TRBV6-6,.,TRBJ2-7,TGTGCCAGTGGAAGGGAGTACGAGCAGTACTTC,CASGREYEQYF
.,TRBV6-6,.,TRBJ1-6,TGTGCCAGCAGTTCCGGGGGATACGGGGATTCACCCCTCCACTTT,CASSSGGYGDSPLHF
.,TRBV6-6,.,TRBJ2-7,TGTGCCAGCAGTACACAAGACAGCGCCCAACCCTACGAGCAGTACTTC,CASSTQDSAQPYEQYF
.,TRBV7-2,TRBD1,TRBJ1-2,TGTGCCAGCAGCTTCGCAAGAACAGGGGCGGGTAACTATGGCTACACCTTC,CASSFARTGAGNYGYTF
once,TRBV18,.,TRBJ2-7,TGTGCCAGCTCACCAGTTCCCTACGAGCAGTACTTC,CASSPVPYEQYF